Listed here are 32 T cell receptor beta chains from one sample, sequenced in a study of T cell responses to AZD1222 COVID-19 vaccine. Libraries were prepared by immunoSEQ multiplex PCR; TCRdb keeps only in-frame clonotypes and omits some of them. Among 75,000 to 95,000 clones listed, over 85% were seen once. The specimen was peripheral blood, collected on day 0 of AZD1222 vaccination. The receptors stem from an adult in good health.

This clone has a handful of counts. The chain is built from TRBV11-3 and TRBJ2-7; 10 positions agree with TRBD2. The CDR3 totals 15 residues. The V gene end was trimmed by 4 bases and the J gene end by 3 bases; junction bases not matched to a gene: 6. Germline-derived CDR1 and CDR2 are SGHNT and YENEEA. The CDR3 region is CASSSSGTSDYEQYF. Here the CDR3 DNA reads TGTGCCAGCAGCTCCTCCGGGACTAGCGACTACGAGCAGTACTTC.

This clone was counted once. The chain links TRBV5-1 to TRBJ1-2; no clear D. CDR1 SGHRS and CDR2 YFSETQ come from the germline V gene. The V end was cut by 4 bases, the J end by 6 bases, with 22 bases between. This CDR3 comprises 16 residues. The CDR3 is CASSPSAGRSLHGYTF. For the CDR3, the DNA is TGCGCCAGCAGCCCATCCGCGGGTCGGAGCCTCCATGGCTACACCTTC.

In this sample, this clone turned up once. The chain couples TRBV6-5 to TRBJ1-1; D is undetermined. Germline CDR1 reads MNHEY; CDR2 reads SVGAGI. V lost 7 bases and J 11 bases, leaving 11 bases between the germline ends. The CDR3 runs 10 residues. The CDR3 reads CASMWVMAFF. CDR3 coding DNA: TGTGCCAGCATGTGGGTTATGGCTTTCTTT.

This clone showed up just once. CDR3 residues: CASSYGLAVQETQYF. CDR3 in DNA: TGTGCCAGCAGCTACGGACTAGCGGTCCAAGAGACCCAGTACTTC. V usage is TRBV7-7 and J usage is TRBJ2-5; 10 bases align to TRBD2. The CDR3 runs to 15 residues. V lost 4 bases to trimming and J lost 1 base; unmatched junction nucleotides: 3. The germline gives CDR1 SSHAT, CDR2 FNYEAQ (reference sequence).

The gene calls are TRBV24-1 and TRBJ2-5; D remains ambiguous. The V end was cut by 0 bases, the J end by 5 bases, with 6 bases between. The CDR3 contains 13 residues. Germline values: CDR1 KGHDR, CDR2 SFDVKD. CDR3 amino acids: CATSDLLSETQYF. CDR3 bases: TGTGCCACCAGTGATTTGCTTTCTGAGACCCAGTACTTC.

The chain couples TRBV10-3 to TRBJ2-5; possibly TRBD2 for D (7 bases). The germline V and J ends were trimmed by 2 bases and 5 bases, with 12 bases remaining between them. There are 14 residues in the CDR3. CDR1 and CDR2 (germline): ENHRY, SYGVKD. For the CDR3, the DNA is TGTGCCATCAGTGAGGGGGGGGGCTCGGAGACCCAGTACTTC. Translating gives CAISEGGGSETQYF.

CDR3 sequence (DNA): TGTGCCAGCAGCTTAACGGGGGGCGCCGTGAGACGTCTGTTCTTC. Encoded protein: CASSLTGGAVRRLFF. This chain joins TRBV7-3 and TRBJ2-1; D possibly matches TRBD1 or TRBD2 (6 bases each). The CDR3 is made up of 15 amino acids. The V end was cut by 0 bases, the J end by 15 bases, with 21 bases between. Germline-derived CDR1 and CDR2 are SGHTA and FQGTGA.

This clone was seen only once. The genes are TRBV28 and TRBJ2-2; 8 nucleotides match TRBD1. Germline assignment: CDR1 MDHEN and CDR2 SYDVKM. The length of the CDR3 is 16 residues. Germline trimming cut 5 bases from V and 7 bases from J; bases unmatched to any gene: 12. This chain's CDR3 is CASSPTDRGRVGELFF. The CDR3 DNA reads as TGTGCCAGCAGTCCGACCGACAGGGGAAGGGTCGGGGAGCTGTTTTTT.

The gene calls are TRBV5-4 and TRBJ2-2, with D tentatively TRBD2 (6 bases). V lost 1 base to trimming and J lost 5 bases, with 15 bases between them. CDR1 is SGHNT and CDR2 is YYREEE in the germline V gene (reference sequence). The CDR3 totals 16 residues. The CDR3 DNA is TGTGCCAGCAGCTTGAACTTCCAAGGAGGGACCGGGGAGCTGTTTTTT. Its protein is CASSLNFQGGTGELFF.

This chain joins TRBV5-1 and TRBJ2-2; TRBD2 might be the D (5 bases). Trimming removed 7 bases at V and 5 bases at J, with 18 bases between. The CDR3 consists of 15 residues. The germline CDR1 and CDR2 sequences are SGHRS and YFSETQ. In DNA, the CDR3 is TGCGCCAGCGGCGCTCTAGGAGGAGGTACCGGGGAGCTGTTTTTT. This sequence encodes CASGALGGGTGELFF.

This clone was counted once. This chain links TRBV2 with TRBJ2-3; 7 bases line up with TRBD2. After removal of 4 bases from V and 3 bases from J, the junction contained 7 bases not matched to a gene. The CDR3 spans 15 residues. CDR1 is SNHLY and CDR2 is FYNNEI in the germline V gene. The chain's CDR3 is CASSGGGFGTDTQYF. DNA for the CDR3: TGTGCCAGCAGTGGGGGGGGGTTTGGGACAGATACGCAGTATTTT.

The chain links TRBV5-1 to TRBJ1-1, with 8 bases matching TRBD1. The trim removed 4 bases at V and 1 base at J, leaving 6 bases unmatched. CDR1 is SGHRS and CDR2 is YFSETQ in the germline V gene. This CDR3 region has 15 residues. The CDR3, as DNA: TGCGCCAGCAGCCCGGACAGGGTGGCGAACACTGAAGCTTTCTTT. Its protein is CASSPDRVANTEAFF.

V usage is TRBV9 and J usage is TRBJ2-7; either TRBD1 or TRBD2 may fit D (5 bases each). Germline V lookup: CDR1 SGDLS, CDR2 YYNGEE. V was trimmed by 3 bases and J by 3 bases, leaving 16 bases between them. The CDR3 sequence is 15 residues long. The CDR3: CASSGGTGTLYEQYF. The CDR3 DNA sequence: TGTGCCAGCAGCGGAGGGACCGGTACGCTCTACGAGCAGTACTTC.

This chain links TRBV7-2 with TRBJ1-1; D perhaps matches TRBD1 (5 bases). This CDR3 spans 14 amino acids. CDR1 is SGHTA, CDR2 FQGNSA, per germline. V lost 8 bases to trimming and J lost 1 base, with 14 bases between them. This CDR3 is CASLQGTANTEAFF. In DNA, the CDR3 is TGTGCCAGCCTTCAAGGGACGGCGAACACTGAAGCTTTCTTT.

V and J are TRBV2 and TRBJ2-3; D may be TRBD1 (6 bases). The V end was cut by 8 bases, the J end by 2 bases, with 11 bases between. Germline V gene sequence: CDR1 SNHLY, CDR2 FYNNEI. The CDR3 sequence is 13 residues long. The CDR3 nucleotides are TGTGCCAGCCGCCGGGACATCACAGATACGCAGTATTTT. This encodes CASRRDITDTQYF.

This chain connects TRBV12-3 or TRBV12-4 to TRBJ1-1; D not certain. V lost 2 bases, J lost 7 bases, and 5 bases lay in between. The CDR3 spans 11 residues. CDR3: CASSLLSEAFF. As DNA, the CDR3 is TGTGCCAGCAGTTTATTGAGTGAAGCTTTCTTT.

This chain joins TRBV4-1 and TRBJ2-7, with D uncertain. This CDR3 has 13 residues. V dropped 0 bases and J dropped 6 bases, with 9 bases sitting between them. Germline-derived CDR1 and CDR2 are MGHRA and YSYEKL. The CDR3 DNA is TGCGCCAGCAGCCAAGATAGAAGGGCCGAGCAGTACTTC. Its protein is CASSQDRRAEQYF.

The chain carries TRBV6-5 and TRBJ2-3, with D perhaps matching TRBD1 or TRBD2 (5 bases each). Germline V gene sequence: CDR1 MNHEY, CDR2 SVGAGI. The CDR3 length is 15 residues. V shed 6 bases and J shed 1 base, with 14 bases lying between them. The CDR3 reads CASSPPVGGTDTQYF. CDR3 nucleotide sequence: TGTGCCAGCAGCCCGCCGGTGGGGGGCACAGATACGCAGTATTTT.

Only one count was recorded for this clone. The chain links TRBV27 to TRBJ1-2; D unresolved. Per germline, CDR1 MNHEY and CDR2 SMNVEV (reference sequence). The CDR3 contains 17 residues. Deletions cut 0 bases from V and 0 bases from J, with 14 bases between. CDR3 DNA: TGTGCCAGCAGTTTATCCGCAGGTTTGAAAGCTAACTATGGCTACACCTTC. Amino acids: CASSLSAGLKANYGYTF.

This clone was observed once. The gene calls are TRBV6-1 and TRBJ2-3; D is perhaps TRBD1 (5 bases). CDR1 and CDR2 from the germline V gene are MNHNS and SASEGT. The CDR3 totals 15 residues. Trimming stripped 3 bases from V and 3 bases from J, with 13 bases between. The CDR3 coding sequence is TGTGCCAGCAGTGAGTCCAGGGCCAGAACAGATACGCAGTATTTT. This translates into CASSESRARTDTQYF.

This sequence joins TRBV7-2 and TRBJ2-3, with D unresolved. This CDR3 spans 13 amino acids. The V end was cut by 1 base, the J end by 6 bases, with 8 bases between. Germline V gene data show CDR1 as SGHTA and CDR2 as FQGNSA. The CDR3 is CASSLEKLDTQYF. The CDR3 DNA is TGTGCCAGCAGCTTAGAGAAGCTGGATACGCAGTATTTT.

DNA of the CDR3: TGTGCCAGCAGTAAGACCATCCAAGAGACCCAGTACTTC. Residues: CASSKTIQETQYF. This chain links TRBV2 with TRBJ2-5; no clear D. Per germline, CDR1 SNHLY and CDR2 FYNNEI. The V end was cut by 5 bases, the J end by 1 base, with 8 bases between. The CDR3 sequence is 13 residues long.

V is TRBV7-3 and J is TRBJ2-3; no firm D call. CDR1 is SGHTA and CDR2 is FQGTGA in the germline V gene. The CDR3 is made up of 12 amino acids. Trimming shortened V by 1 base and J by 5 bases, and 4 bases separated the two germline ends. The CDR3 loop is CASSLSGDTQYF. In nucleotides, the CDR3 is TGTGCCAGCAGCTTAAGTGGAGATACGCAGTATTTT.

The chain recombines TRBV24-1 with TRBJ2-3; D gene ambiguous. The CDR3 runs 13 residues. The germline gives CDR1 KGHDR, CDR2 SFDVKD. V shed 0 bases and J shed 6 bases, with 6 bases lying between them. CDR3: CATSDLLLDTQYF. DNA of the CDR3: TGTGCCACCAGTGATTTGCTACTGGATACGCAGTATTTT.

The CDR3 DNA follows: TGCAGCGTTGAACGGACAGGGGCTAACTATGGCTACACCTTC. Its translation is CSVERTGANYGYTF. The chain is built from TRBV29-1 and TRBJ1-2; 9 positions agree with TRBD1. Trimming took 2 bases from V and 0 from J; bases not matched to a gene: 1. Germline V CDR1 and CDR2: SQVTM, ANQGSEA. This CDR3 is 14 amino acids long. The full variable domain, rest sourced from reference TRBV29-1 and TRBJ1-2, is SAVISQKPSRDICQRGTSLTIQCQVDSQVTMMFWYRQQPGQSLTLIATANQGSEATYESGFVIDKFPISRPNLTFSTLTVSNMSPEDSSIYLCSVERTGANYGYTFGSGTRLTVV.

The chain is built from TRBV6-4 and TRBJ1-2, with TRBD1 identical over 10 bases. The V gene end was trimmed by 6 bases and the J gene end by 3 bases; junction bases not matched to a gene: 1. The CDR3 contains 13 residues. CDR1 is MRHNA, CDR2 SNTAGT, per germline. The CDR3 DNA is TGTGCCAGCAGAGGGACAGGGGACTATGGCTACACCTTC. It specifies CASRGTGDYGYTF.

The rearrangement links TRBV5-6 to TRBJ2-7; the D is unclear. V lost 0 bases and J lost 0, with 16 bases in between. Germline CDR1 reads SGHDT; CDR2 reads YYEEEE. This CDR3 is 17 amino acids long. CDR3 sequence (DNA): TGTGCCAGCAGCTTGGAAGCAGCAGGTTTTAGCTCCTACGAGCAGTACTTC. Its protein is CASSLEAAGFSSYEQYF.

This chain connects TRBV30 to TRBJ2-3; D gene uncertain. This CDR3 is built from 14 residues. In germline, CDR1 is GTSNPN, CDR2 SVGIG (reference sequence). The V gene lost 2 bases and the J gene lost 6 bases, with 15 bases spanning the gap. This chain's CDR3 is CAWSLETKSDTQYF. The CDR3 DNA sequence: TGTGCCTGGAGTCTCGAGACAAAGTCGGATACGCAGTATTTT.

The chain links TRBV19 to TRBJ1-1; D is undetermined. With 2 bases removed from V and 0 bases from J, the gap between germline ends came to 19 bases. Germline V gene sequence: CDR1 LNHDA, CDR2 SQIVND (reference sequence). The CDR3 is 18 residues long. The CDR3 reads CASSILYGDPGMNTEAFF. The CDR3 DNA is TGTGCCAGTAGTATATTGTATGGGGATCCGGGCATGAACACTGAAGCTTTCTTT.

This chain links TRBV5-1 with TRBJ1-4; TRBD1 aligns across 11 bases. There are 15 residues in the CDR3. Per the germline V gene, CDR1 is SGHRS and CDR2 is YFSETQ. V dropped 4 bases and J dropped 5; count of bases not matched to a gene: 4. CDR3 residues: CASSLGTGGNEKLFF. DNA of the CDR3: TGCGCCAGCAGCCTAGGGACAGGGGGAAATGAAAAACTGTTTTTT.

The chain combines TRBV3-1 (or the pseudogene TRBV3-2) with TRBJ1-3; D ambiguous. Germline V gene sequence: CDR1 LGHDT, CDR2 YNNKEL (reference sequence). The V end lost 0 bases, the J end lost 1 base, and 10 bases lay between the germline ends. This CDR3 contains 16 residues. This CDR3 reads CASSQDPRYSGNTIYF. CDR3 nucleotides: TGTGCCAGCAGCCAAGATCCCCGGTATTCTGGAAACACCATATATTTT.

The rearrangement links TRBV7-8 to TRBJ2-7; 9 nucleotides line up with TRBD1. Trimming removed 7 bases from V and 3 bases from J; junction bases left unmatched: 10. Germline V gene lookup returns CDR1 SGHVS and CDR2 FQNEAQ. This CDR3 region has 15 residues. The CDR3 nucleotides are TGTGCCAGCACCAAGCGTCGGGACAGGGACTACGAGCAGTACTTC. Protein sequence: CASTKRRDRDYEQYF. Full variable domain (rest looked up from reference TRBV7-8 and TRBJ2-7): GAGVSQSPRYKVAKRGQDVALRCDPISGHVSLFWYQQALGQGPEFLTYFQNEAQLDKSGLPSDRFFAERPEGSVSTLKIQRTQQEDSAVYLCASTKRRDRDYEQYFGPGTRLTVT.